This T cell receptor (beta chain) was profiled in a study of control samples from healthy donors and cancer patients. Assay: immunoSEQ multiplex PCR; the TCRdb copy retains only in-frame clones and omits some. The sample has about 120,000 clones; roughly 90% are singletons. The CDR3 consists of 14 residues. CDR1 is SGHRS and CDR2 is YFSETQ in the germline V gene. V lost 0 bases and J 5 bases, leaving 11 bases between the germline ends. This receptor was taken from a man aged 50-59 years in good health. The V call is TRBV5-1, the J call TRBJ1-1, with D perhaps TRBD1 (6 bases). The sequencing input was blood. The CDR3 coding sequence is TGCGCCAGCAGCTTGGCCGGCCAGGGGACTGAAGCTTTCTTT. Its protein is CASSLAGQGTEAFF.